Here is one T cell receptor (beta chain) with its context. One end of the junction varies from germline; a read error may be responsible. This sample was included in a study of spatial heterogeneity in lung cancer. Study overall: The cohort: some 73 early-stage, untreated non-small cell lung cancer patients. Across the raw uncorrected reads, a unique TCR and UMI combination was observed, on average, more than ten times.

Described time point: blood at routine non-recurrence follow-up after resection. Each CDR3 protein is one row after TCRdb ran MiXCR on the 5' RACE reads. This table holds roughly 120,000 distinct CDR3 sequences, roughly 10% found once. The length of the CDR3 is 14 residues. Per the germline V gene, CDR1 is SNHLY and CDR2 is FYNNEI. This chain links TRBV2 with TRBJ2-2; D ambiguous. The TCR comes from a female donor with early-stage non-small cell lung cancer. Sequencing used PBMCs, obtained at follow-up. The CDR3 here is CVSSLVSGTGELFF. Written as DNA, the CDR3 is TGTGTCAGCAGTTTGGTTTCAGGTACCGGGGAGCTGTTTTTT. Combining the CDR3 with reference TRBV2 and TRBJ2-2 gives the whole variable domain EPEVTQTPSHQVTQMGQEVILRCVPISNHLYFYWYRQILGQKVEFLVSFYNNEISEKSEIFDDQFSVERPDGSNFTLKIRSTKLEDSAMYFCVSSLVSGTGELFFGEGSRLTVL.